This section outlines one TCR beta chain sequence together with its context. The antigen is undetermined. Germline V CDR1 and CDR2: DFQATT, SNEGSKA (reference sequence). The V gene lost 3 bases and the J gene lost 7 bases, with 15 bases spanning the gap. The CDR3 extends over 14 amino acids. This sample was included in a study of liver allograft versus peripheral blood T cells. Study information: Transplanted-liver T cell receptor repertoires were compared with recipients' peripheral blood repertoires. Study-level points and caveats: A difference was reportedly observed between T cell receptor repertoires inside liver allografts and those in peripheral blood.

MiXCR was run by TCRdb on the reads, yielding one entry per CDR3 protein. Among around 12,000 distinct CDR3 sequences, 15% to 20% were seen once, and the ten largest hold approximately 13%. The receptor comes from a human patient who had a liver transplant. The graft donor may have given rise to some T cells. This chain joins TRBV20-1 and TRBJ2-2; maybe TRBD1 (5 bases). The CDR3 sequence is CSASKGRLSGELFF. DNA of the CDR3: TGCAGTGCTAGTAAGGGGCGGTTAAGCGGGGAGCTGTTTTTT.